The rows below give T cell receptor beta chains drawn from one sample of a study of technical replicates of blood from several donors. Clones were read by immunoSEQ multiplex PCR, and TCRdb kept only the in-frame ones, dropping some. The data hold tens of thousands of clones, with around 89% observed a single time. Sequencing was performed on PBMCs. Receptors originate from a human donor in good health. Some clones in this sample may be carry-over from other donors' samples. Each CDR3 is given with its conserved first and last residue. The D gene is left open where the match is weak. Size values are once, few and many counts, or a class for expanded clones, and some rows have none.

>TRBD2|TRBJ2-3|TRBV12-5|.
CASGLGLAVGSTDTQYF
TGTGCTAGTGGTTTAGGACTAGCGGTTGGAAGCACAGATACGCAGTATTTT
>.|TRBJ2-7|TRBV4-3|.
CASSQDETDFSYEQYF
TGCGCCAGCAGCCAAGATGAGACAGATTTCTCCTACGAGCAGTACTTC
>TRBD2|TRBJ2-1|TRBV5-6|.
CASSWGTSGRVDEQFF
TGTGCCAGCAGCTGGGGGACTAGCGGGAGGGTGGATGAGCAGTTCTTC
>.|TRBJ1-6|TRBV21-1|.
CAARRGSPLHF
TGTGCCGCAAGGAGGGGCTCACCCCTCCACTTT
>.|TRBJ1-4|TRBV6-5|once
CASARQQGANEKLFF
TGTGCCAGCGCTCGCCAACAAGGGGCTAATGAAAAACTGTTTTTT
>.|TRBJ2-7|TRBV27|.
CASSLEGREQYF
TGTGCCAGCAGTTTAGAGGGGAGGGAGCAGTACTTC
>.|TRBJ1-2|TRBV7-6|.
CASSYSGGEGYTF
TGTGCCAGCAGCTACTCCGGGGGGGAGGGCTACACCTTC
>.|TRBJ1-2|TRBV27|.
CASSFVRGYGYTF
TGTGCCAGCAGTTTCGTCAGGGGCTATGGCTACACCTTC
>.|TRBJ1-6|TRBV19|.
CASRKQNYNSPLHF
TGTGCCAGTAGAAAACAGAATTATAATTCACCCCTCCACTTT
>.|TRBJ1-5|TRBV7-8|.
CASSWTGLGNRQPQHF
TGTGCCAGCAGCTGGACGGGACTGGGAAATAGGCAGCCCCAGCATTTT
>.|TRBJ2-7|TRBV5-1|.
CASSLPGSGGEQYF
TGCGCCAGCAGCTTGCCTGGGTCCGGGGGTGAGCAGTACTTC
>.|TRBJ2-5|TRBV4-3|.
CASSQGIGLGQWVTQYF
TGCGCCAGCAGCCAAGGAATTGGGCTAGGACAGTGGGTGACCCAGTACTTC
>.|TRBJ1-2|TRBV29-1|.
CSANTEFYGYTF
TGCAGCGCTAATACAGAGTTCTATGGCTACACCTTC
>.|TRBJ2-6|TRBV19|once
CASSIVGGSGANVLTF
TGTGCCAGTAGTATAGTAGGGGGCTCTGGGGCCAACGTCCTGACTTTC
>.|TRBJ1-1|TRBV7-2|once
CASTERGYTEAFF
TGTGCCAGCACCGAAAGGGGCTACACTGAAGCTTTCTTT
>TRBD1|TRBJ1-3|TRBV28|few
CASTAPGTGSKNTIYF
TGTGCCAGCACCGCACCCGGGACAGGGAGTAAAAACACCATATATTTT
>.|TRBJ2-4|TRBV5-6|.
CASSLGQVAKNIQYF
TGTGCCAGCAGCTTAGGTCAGGTAGCCAAAAACATTCAGTACTTC
>.|TRBJ1-1|TRBV11-1|.
CASSLTRNTEAFF
TGTGCCAGCAGCTTAACCAGGAACACTGAAGCTTTCTTT
>.|TRBJ2-1|TRBV5-6|.
CASSLTRNEQFF
TGTGCCAGCAGCTTGACTCGAAATGAGCAGTTCTTC
>TRBD2|TRBJ2-3|TRBV7-2|once
CASSFLSGDGDTQYF
TGTGCCAGCAGCTTCCTCAGCGGGGATGGGGATACGCAGTATTTT
>TRBD2|TRBJ2-1|TRBV30|.
CAWTLAGGFNEQFF
TGTGCCTGGACACTAGCGGGAGGGTTCAATGAGCAGTTCTTC
>.|TRBJ2-5|TRBV7-3|.
CASSPGPRETQYF
TGTGCCAGCAGCCCCGGTCCCCGAGAGACCCAGTACTTC
>.|TRBJ1-6|TRBV7-9|.
CASSLVAGSPLHF
TGTGCCAGCAGCTTAGTTGCGGGGTCACCCCTCCACTTT
>.|TRBJ1-6|TRBV7-2|once
CASSRTSSPLHF
TGTGCCAGCAGCCGCACAAGTTCACCCCTCCACTTT
>TRBD1|TRBJ1-2|TRBV4-3|.
CASSQDRQGGNYGYTF
TGCGCCAGCAGCCAAGATCGGCAGGGGGGCAACTATGGCTACACCTTC
>TRBD1|TRBJ1-2|TRBV6-5|few
CASSLEGGDYGYTF
TGTGCCAGCAGTTTGGAAGGGGGCGACTATGGCTACACCTTC
>TRBD2|TRBJ2-5|TRBV2|.
CASSAGLVRETQYF
TGTGCCAGCAGTGCAGGACTAGTCCGAGAGACCCAGTACTTC
>TRBD1|TRBJ1-1|TRBV30|.
CARRGPTEAFF
TGTGCCAGGAGGGGGCCCACTGAAGCTTTCTTT
>.|TRBJ1-5|TRBV10-3|.
CAISERENQPQHF
TGTGCCATCAGTGAGAGAGAAAATCAGCCCCAGCATTTT
>.|TRBJ1-1|TRBV18|.
CASSPGYATGNTEAFF
TGTGCCAGCTCACCAGGGTATGCAACGGGGAACACTGAAGCTTTCTTT
>TRBD1|TRBJ2-1|TRBV4-1|.
CASSLTPGQGQSSYNEQFF
TGCGCCAGCAGCCTTACTCCGGGACAGGGACAGAGCTCCTACAATGAGCAGTTCTTC
>TRBD2|TRBJ2-3|TRBV7-2|few
CASSSLAGAPDTQYF
TGTGCCAGCAGCTCACTAGCGGGGGCCCCAGATACGCAGTATTTT